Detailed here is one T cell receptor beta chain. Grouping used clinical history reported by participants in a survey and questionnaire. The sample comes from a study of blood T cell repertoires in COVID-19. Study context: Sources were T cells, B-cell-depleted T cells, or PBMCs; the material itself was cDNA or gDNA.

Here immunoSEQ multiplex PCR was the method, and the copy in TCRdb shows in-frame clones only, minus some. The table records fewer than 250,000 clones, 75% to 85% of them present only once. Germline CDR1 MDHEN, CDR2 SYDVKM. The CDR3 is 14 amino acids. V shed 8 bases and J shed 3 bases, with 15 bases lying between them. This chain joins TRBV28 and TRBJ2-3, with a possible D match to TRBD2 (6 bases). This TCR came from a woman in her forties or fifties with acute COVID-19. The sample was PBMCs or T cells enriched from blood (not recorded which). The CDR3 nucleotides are TGTGCCAGCGAGGACGGGGGTGGGACAGATACGCAGTATTTT. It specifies CASEDGGGTDTQYF.